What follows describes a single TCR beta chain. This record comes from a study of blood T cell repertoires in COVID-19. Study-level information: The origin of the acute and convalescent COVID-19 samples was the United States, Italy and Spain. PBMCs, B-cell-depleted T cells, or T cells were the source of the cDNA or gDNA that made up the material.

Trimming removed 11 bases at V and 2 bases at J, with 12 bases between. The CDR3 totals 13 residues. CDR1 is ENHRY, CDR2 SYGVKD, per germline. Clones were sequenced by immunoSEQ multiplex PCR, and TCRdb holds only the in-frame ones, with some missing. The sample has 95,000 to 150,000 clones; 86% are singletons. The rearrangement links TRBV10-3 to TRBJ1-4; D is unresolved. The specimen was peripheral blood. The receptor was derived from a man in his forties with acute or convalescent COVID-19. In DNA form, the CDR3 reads TGTGCCGCCGCCCAGGCTACTAATGAAAAACTGTTTTTT. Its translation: CAAAQATNEKLFF.